The clone carrying this T cell receptor beta chain has only a few counts. Its antigen is not identified. The CDR3 extends over 17 amino acids. Germline lookup yields CDR1 SSHAT and CDR2 FNYEAQ (reference sequence). The ends were cut back, 8 bases at V and 2 bases at J, with 25 bases in the middle. Only in-frame clones appear in the TCRdb table, and some are missing; sequencing was by immunoSEQ multiplex PCR. The sample lists approximately 140,000 clones, about 91% occurring once. The data were taken from a study of T cell responses to AZD1222 COVID-19 vaccine. Study observations and caveats: Regions left unmutated in variants are reportedly the target of nearly half of spike-specific TCRs. Mapped onto spike, vaccine-associated CD4 TCRs spanned it and were dominant at 160-218 and 743-854. The repertoires were collected only after the peak T cell response.

This sample comprised peripheral blood, obtained 28 days after the second AZD1222 dose. The sequence came from an adult who received the AZD1222 COVID-19 vaccine. This chain uses TRBV7-7 with TRBJ2-7, with D perhaps TRBD2 (7 bases). Written as DNA, the CDR3 is TGTGCCAGCGAACCACCCGGAGGGGGGGCAGGGGCCTACGAGCAGTACTTC. Protein product: CASEPPGGGAGAYEQYF. The entire variable domain, with the rest obtained from reference TRBV7-7 and TRBJ2-7, is as follows: GAGVSQSPRYKVTKRGQDVTLRCDPISSHATLYWYQQALGQGPEFLTYFNYEAQPDKSGLPSDRFSAERPEGSISTLTIQRTEQRDSAMYRCASEPPGGGAGAYEQYFGPGTRLTVT.